The 28 T cell receptor beta chains below were found in one sample sequenced in a study of blood T cell repertoires in COVID-19. Assay used: immunoSEQ multiplex PCR; TCRdb lists only in-frame clones, some missing. The sample consists of about 200,000 clones, around 80% of them appearing once. The sample consisted of peripheral blood. The receptors derive from a woman aged 55-75 years with COVID-19, enrolled during active disease.

This clone was picked up a small number of times. The sample holds other DNA sequences that translate to the same CDR3. V usage is TRBV5-1 and J usage is TRBJ1-1; D unclear. The CDR3 extends over 15 amino acids. Germline V gives CDR1 SGHRS, CDR2 YFSETQ. Trimming removed 0 bases at V and 1 base at J, with 10 bases between. The CDR3 spells CASSLDGRPNTEAFF. CDR3 DNA sequence: TGCGCCAGCAGCTTGGATGGCCGTCCGAACACTGAAGCTTTCTTT. The complete variable domain, with remaining parts taken from reference TRBV5-1 and TRBJ1-1, reads KAGVTQTPRYLIKTRGQQVTLSCSPISGHRSVSWYQQTPGQGLQFLFEYFSETQRNKGNFPGRFSGRQFSNSRSEMNVSTLELGDSALYLCASSLDGRPNTEAFFGQGTRLTVV.

This chain joins TRBV5-4 and TRBJ1-4; 7 nucleotides agree with TRBD1. After removal of 4 bases from V and 6 bases from J, the junction contained 6 bases not matched to a gene. Germline V lookup: CDR1 SGHNT, CDR2 YYREEE (reference sequence). The CDR3 totals 14 residues. The CDR3 region has the DNA TGTGCCAGCAGCACCCGACAGGGTGATGAAAAACTGTTTTTT. It is translated as CASSTRQGDEKLFF.

Notes on this clone: The same CDR3 can be traced to other DNA sequences in this sample. This rearrangement joins TRBV5-1 to TRBJ1-1; possible D gene TRBD1, 6 bases. Germline V gene lookup returns CDR1 SGHRS and CDR2 YFSETQ. CDR3 size: 15 residues. V lost 0 bases and J 0 bases, leaving 9 bases between the germline ends. The CDR3 is CASSLGRGMNTEAFF. CDR3 DNA: TGCGCCAGCAGCTTGGGCAGGGGTATGAACACTGAAGCTTTCTTT.

Points on this clone: Other DNA sequences in the same sample also yield this CDR3. This sequence joins TRBV5-5 and TRBJ2-1, with a weak D call TRBD2 (5 bases). The germline V and J ends were trimmed by 0 bases and 2 bases, with 9 bases remaining between them. This CDR3 comprises 15 residues. In germline, CDR1 is SGHKS, CDR2 YYEKEE (reference sequence). CDR3 amino acids: CASSLGLAAYNEQFF. DNA for the CDR3: TGTGCCAGCAGCTTGGGGCTAGCAGCCTACAATGAGCAGTTCTTC.

The chain carries TRBV6-5 and TRBJ2-5, with 13 nucleotides matching TRBD2. The CDR3 covers 15 residues. Looked up from germline, CDR1 is MNHEY and CDR2 is SVGAGI. With 4 bases clipped from V and 4 bases from J, the junction kept 3 bases outside the gene matches. CDR3 protein: CASSLRTSGRETQYF. In nucleotides, the CDR3 is TGTGCCAGCAGTTTACGGACTAGCGGGAGAGAGACCCAGTACTTC.

This chain uses TRBV3-1 (or the pseudogene TRBV3-2) with TRBJ2-1, with 7 bases identical to TRBD2. V was pared by 6 bases and J by 7 bases, with 12 bases of the junction left unmatched. Per the germline V gene, CDR1 is LGHDT and CDR2 is YNNKEL (reference sequence). This CDR3 has 15 amino acids. This chain's CDR3 is CASSLGGGTQNEQFF. In DNA form, the CDR3 reads TGTGCCAGCAGTCTTGGGGGGGGGACCCAAAATGAGCAGTTCTTC.

V and J are TRBV6-6 and TRBJ2-1, with 7 bases aligning to TRBD2. With 5 bases clipped from V and 7 bases from J, the junction kept 5 bases outside the gene matches. Germline assignment: CDR1 MNHNY and CDR2 SVGAGI (reference sequence). The CDR3 loop spans 13 amino acids. The CDR3 sequence is CASSPSGMNEQFF. The CDR3 DNA reads TGTGCCAGCAGTCCTAGCGGTATGAATGAGCAGTTCTTC.

V and J are TRBV5-1 and TRBJ2-2; 9 bases are a match to TRBD1. There are 16 residues in the CDR3. With 4 bases clipped from V and 6 bases from J, the junction kept 10 bases outside the gene matches. Germline lookup yields CDR1 SGHRS and CDR2 YFSETQ. The DNA for the CDR3 is TGCGCCAGCAGCCGAATACAGGGGGCGTCTTCCGGGGAGCTGTTTTTT. It is translated as CASSRIQGASSGELFF.

This chain uses TRBV6-5 with TRBJ2-5; tentatively, D is TRBD1 (5 bases). CDR1 is MNHEY and CDR2 is SVGAGI in the germline V gene. This CDR3 comprises 15 residues. Trimming shortened V by 7 bases and J by 1 base, and 16 bases separated the two germline ends. CDR3 sequence reads: CASTGHPQSQETQYF. The CDR3 coding sequence is TGTGCCAGCACCGGACACCCCCAGTCCCAAGAGACCCAGTACTTC.

The rearrangement links TRBV2 to TRBJ2-4; D gene unclear. The CDR3 has 15 residues. Trimming stripped 7 bases from V and 0 bases from J, with 13 bases between. CDR1 and CDR2 (germline): SNHLY, FYNNEI. This CDR3 reads CASKAVTLAKNIQYF. DNA of the CDR3: TGTGCCAGCAAGGCGGTTACCCTAGCCAAAAACATTCAGTACTTC.

The chain has TRBV5-5 and TRBJ2-5; 7 nucleotides agree with TRBD2. J gave up 3 bases and V 4 bases, and 12 bases lay outside the gene matches. The CDR3 is 16 residues long. Germline lookup yields CDR1 SGHKS and CDR2 YYEKEE (reference sequence). Written as DNA, the CDR3 is TGTGCCAGCAGCCGGGGGGTTCGACAGATTGAAGAGACCCAGTACTTC. It specifies CASSRGVRQIEETQYF.

The chain recombines TRBV5-1 with TRBJ1-3; D remains ambiguous. This CDR3 has 16 amino acids. The V gene's germline CDR1 is SGHRS and CDR2 YFSETQ. V shed 4 bases and J shed 3 bases, with 17 bases lying between them. For the CDR3, the DNA is TGCGCCAGCAGCGGCGAAGGAGGGATGTTTGGAAACACCATATATTTT. Its translation: CASSGEGGMFGNTIYF.

The rearrangement links TRBV7-2 to TRBJ2-1; D is ambiguous. The germline V gene has CDR1 SGHTA and CDR2 FQGNSA. V was shortened by 5 bases and J by 8 bases, with 10 bases between the two germline ends. This CDR3 is 12 amino acids long. This CDR3 reads CASSPGGDEQFF. The CDR3 DNA is TGTGCCAGCAGCCCTGGCGGCGATGAGCAGTTCTTC.

About this clone itself: The sample carries other DNA sequences with the same CDR3. This sequence joins TRBV9 and TRBJ2-1; D not resolved. V lost 4 bases and J 8 bases, leaving 7 bases between the germline ends. The CDR3 spans 11 residues. The germline V gene has CDR1 SGDLS and CDR2 YYNGEE. The CDR3 DNA is TGTGCCAGCAGCCTCCTAGATGAGCAGTTCTTC. Its protein product is CASSLLDEQFF.

The V and J genes are TRBV2 and TRBJ2-1; weak D call: TRBD1 (6 bases). CDR3 length: 13 amino acids. V was shortened by 6 bases and J by 6 bases, with 12 bases between the two germline ends. CDR1 is SNHLY, CDR2 FYNNEI, per germline. DNA of the CDR3: TGTGCCAGCAGCATTACAGGGTTCAATGAGCAGTTCTTC. It translates to CASSITGFNEQFF.

The chain joins TRBV6-2 or TRBV6-3 to TRBJ2-3; 11 bases line up with TRBD2. The J segment lost 0 bases and the V segment lost 4 bases, leaving 3 bases of the junction unmatched. Germline CDR1 reads MNHEY; CDR2 reads SVGEGT. This CDR3 contains 16 residues. The DNA for the CDR3 is TGTGCCAGCAGTTCCGGGACTAGCGGAAGCACAGATACGCAGTATTTT. Residues: CASSSGTSGSTDTQYF.

The J gene is TRBJ2-7, the V gene TRBV28; D may be TRBD2 (5 bases). Trimming took off 7 bases at V and 0 bases at J, with 19 bases between the two ends. Germline V lookup: CDR1 MDHEN, CDR2 SYDVKM. The CDR3 has 16 amino acids. The CDR3 sequence: CASTSRGVHLSYEQYF. As DNA, the CDR3 is TGTGCCAGCACCTCCCGGGGAGTACACCTCTCCTACGAGCAGTACTTC.

The chain recombines TRBV28 with TRBJ2-2; D is perhaps TRBD1 (6 bases). Germline values: CDR1 MDHEN, CDR2 SYDVKM. CDR3 length equals 14 residues. V lost 6 bases and J lost 2, with 10 bases in between. DNA of the CDR3: TGTGCCAGCAGGGGGGCGCTTAACACCGGGGAGCTGTTTTTT. Translation: CASRGALNTGELFF. The full variable domain, its missing parts supplied by reference TRBV28 and TRBJ2-2, is DVKVTQSSRYLVKRTGEKVFLECVQDMDHENMFWYRQDPGLGLRLIYFSYDVKMKEKGDIPEGYSVSREKKERFSLILESASTNQTSMYLCASRGALNTGELFFGEGSRLTVL.

The rearrangement joins TRBV11-1 to TRBJ2-2, with D perhaps matching TRBD1 (6 bases). V lost 5 bases and J 7 bases, leaving 14 bases between the germline ends. Germline CDR1 and CDR2: SGHAT and FQDESV (reference sequence). The CDR3 has 14 amino acids. DNA of the CDR3: TGTGCCAGCAGCCGGAACAGGGCCGGCGGGGAGCTGTTTTTT. Protein: CASSRNRAGGELFF.

The chain carries TRBV7-9 and TRBJ2-2; D may be TRBD1 (5 bases). The V and J ends lost 5 bases and 0 bases respectively, with 16 bases between them. CDR1 and CDR2 from the germline V gene are SEHNR and FQNEAQ (reference sequence). The CDR3 runs to 17 residues. CDR3 region: CASSPLDTQSNTGELFF. The DNA of the CDR3 is TGTGCCAGCAGCCCTTTGGACACTCAGTCGAACACCGGGGAGCTGTTTTTT.

The chain recombines TRBV9 with TRBJ2-1, with 14 bases lining up with TRBD2. V gave up 4 bases and J gave up 9 bases; unmatched junction bases: 9. This CDR3 region has 16 residues. CDR1 SGDLS and CDR2 YYNGEE come from the germline V gene. In nucleotides, the CDR3 is TGTGCCAGCAGCCCAGGGACTAGCGGGAGCCAGGGTGAGCAGTTCTTC. Translating gives CASSPGTSGSQGEQFF.

V usage is TRBV28 and J usage is TRBJ2-7; TRBD2 matches 8 bases. CDR1 is MDHEN and CDR2 is SYDVKM in the germline V gene. The V gene end was trimmed by 8 bases and the J gene end by 4 bases; junction bases not matched to a gene: 4. CDR3 length equals 12 residues. The CDR3: CASWASGYEQYF. The DNA of the CDR3 is TGTGCCAGCTGGGCTAGCGGGTACGAGCAGTACTTC.

This clone was found once. This chain joins TRBV18 and TRBJ1-5, with 10 nucleotides matching TRBD1. V gave up 6 bases and J gave up 4 bases; unmatched junction bases: 3. CDR1 is KGHSH and CDR2 is LQKENI in the germline V gene. The CDR3 contains 14 residues. The CDR3 protein is CASSLDRGNQPQHF. CDR3 nucleotides: TGTGCCAGCTCCCTGGACAGGGGGAATCAGCCCCAGCATTTT.

The chain recombines TRBV9 with TRBJ2-5; TRBD2 aligns across 11 bases. The CDR3 extends over 15 amino acids. The V segment lost 0 bases and the J segment 5 bases; nucleotides outside the gene matches: 3. Germline V gene data show CDR1 as SGDLS and CDR2 as YYNGEE. The CDR3 here is CASSVDSGGAETQYF. The CDR3, as DNA: TGTGCCAGCAGCGTAGATAGCGGGGGGGCGGAGACCCAGTACTTC.

The chain has TRBV18 and TRBJ1-5, with TRBD1 matching 12 bases. The CDR3 totals 23 residues. The germline gives CDR1 KGHSH, CDR2 LQKENI. The V segment lost 1 base and the J segment 1 base; nucleotides outside the gene matches: 20. The CDR3 is CASSPLRANRGQGALRSNQPQHF. CDR3 nucleotides: TGTGCCAGCTCACCACTCAGGGCAAATCGGGGACAGGGGGCGCTTAGAAGCAATCAGCCCCAGCATTTT. The full variable domain, in which reference TRBV18 and TRBJ1-5 provide the parts outside the CDR3, is NAGVMQNPRHLVRRRGQEARLRCSPMKGHSHVYWYRQLPEEGLKFMVYLQKENIIDESGMPKERFSAEFPKEGPSILRIQQVVRGDSAAYFCASSPLRANRGQGALRSNQPQHFGDGTRLSIL.

V is TRBV6-6 and J is TRBJ2-7; perhaps TRBD1 as D (6 bases). Germline values: CDR1 MNHNY, CDR2 SVGAGI (reference sequence). The CDR3 extends over 14 amino acids. V was clipped by 7 bases and J by 4 bases, with 17 bases between them. The CDR3 region is CASICLRDTYEQYV. The CDR3 DNA is TGTGCCAGCATCTGCCTTCGGGACACTTACGAGCAGTACGTC.

V gene TRBV3-1 (or the pseudogene TRBV3-2) combines with J gene TRBJ2-1; D remains unclear. This CDR3 has 12 residues. V was clipped by 3 bases and J by 6 bases, with 6 bases between them. The germline V gene has CDR1 LGHDT and CDR2 YNNKEL (reference sequence). CDR3 nucleotide sequence: TGTGCCAGCAGCCAGACAAGCAATGAGCAGTTCTTC. Translating gives CASSQTSNEQFF.

The J gene is TRBJ1-1, the V gene TRBV27; possible D gene TRBD1, 6 bases. Deletions cut 5 bases from V and 11 bases from J, with 15 bases between. CDR1 is MNHEY, CDR2 SMNVEV, per germline (reference sequence). There are 12 residues in the CDR3. The CDR3 region is CASSPRGADAFF. For the CDR3, the DNA is TGTGCCAGCAGTCCTCGGGGGGCGGATGCTTTCTTT.